This T cell receptor (beta chain) was retrieved from a study of blood T cell repertoires in COVID-19. Study-wide context: Acute and convalescent COVID-19 samples came from the United States, Italy and Spain. From T cells, B-cell-depleted T cells, or PBMCs came the material, which was cDNA or gDNA.

In Seattle, patients joined the study during active infection and were tracked longitudinally. In the authors' workflow: By means of reference gene primer amplification, nucleated cell counts were estimated. The method was immunoSEQ multiplex PCR; TCRdb's version includes in-frame clones alone and lacks a portion of them. Clone size and V and J calls were adopted from that table, with D and trimming inferred from the DNA. The table lists 150,000 to 200,000 clones, around 87% of them singletons, with 9.5% to 15% in the top ten. The CDR3 runs to 15 residues. Germline V CDR1 and CDR2: SEHNR, FQNEAQ (reference sequence). After removal of 5 bases from V and 3 bases from J, the junction contained 8 bases not matched to a gene.

This sequence was found in a woman in her 70s with COVID-19, enrolled during active disease. The sequenced sample was peripheral blood. The chain is built from TRBV7-9 and TRBJ1-2, with 8 bases that match TRBD1. The CDR3 spells CASSLGQGPHYGYTF. The CDR3 region has the DNA TGTGCCAGCAGCCTTGGACAGGGACCTCACTATGGCTACACCTTC. The full variable domain, rest sourced from reference TRBV7-9 and TRBJ1-2, is DTGVSQNPRHKITKRGQNVTFRCDPISEHNRLYWYRQTLGQGPEFLTYFQNEAQLEKSRLLSDRFSAERPKGSFSTLEIQRTEQGDSAMYLCASSLGQGPHYGYTFGSGTRLTVV.